This TCR beta chain was sequenced for a study of blood T cell repertoires in COVID-19. Study background: Sites in the United States, Italy and Spain provided acute and convalescent COVID-19 samples.

This clone was counted only a few times. It was during active infection that Seattle patients were enrolled and then longitudinally followed. Clones were sequenced by immunoSEQ multiplex PCR, and TCRdb holds only the in-frame ones, with some missing. Found here are fewer than 700,000 clones, roughly nine tenths of them singletons; the top ten hold roughly 8.3%. The source is a woman between 45 and 60 years old with COVID-19, enrolled during active disease. Sample: peripheral blood.

In DNA form, the CDR3 reads TGTGCCAGCAGCGCCGACAGGGACTCCTACAATGAGCAGTTCTTC. Translation: CASSADRDSYNEQFF. This rearrangement joins TRBV6-5 to TRBJ2-1; 7 positions agree with TRBD1. The CDR3 runs 15 residues. V was clipped by 6 bases and J by 0 bases; unmatched bases: 5. The germline gives CDR1 MNHEY, CDR2 SVGAGI.